These T cell receptor beta chains were read from a single sample in a study of blood T cell repertoires in COVID-19. The method was immunoSEQ multiplex PCR; TCRdb's version includes in-frame clones alone and lacks a portion of them. Of approximately 13,000 clones in the sample, more than 70% were seen once. Material: peripheral blood. The receptors were sampled from a man aged 70 or older with acute or convalescent COVID-19. The CDR3 runs from the conserved cysteine through the conserved F or W. D genes are given only for firm matches. Where a row states a size, it is once, few, many or the class of an expanded clone; other rows omit it.

>TRBD1|-|TRBJ1-6|TRBV9
TGTGCCAGCAGCCCAGGACAGGGCTCCTATAATTCACCCCTCCACTTT
CASSPGQGSYNSPLHF
>TRBD1|-|TRBJ1-6|TRBV5-1
TGCGCCAGCAGCTCAGGACAGGGTAATTCACCCCTCCACTTT
CASSSGQGNSPLHF
>-|-|TRBJ1-1|TRBV20-1
TGCAGTGTTTGGGCTAACACTGAAGCTTTCTTT
CSVWANTEAFF
>-|medium-sized|TRBJ2-2|TRBV2
TGTGCCAGCAGCGGGGGAAGGACCGGGGAGCTGTTTTTT
CASSGGRTGELFF
>-|-|TRBJ2-5|TRBV29-1
TGCAGCGTTGTTAAGGAGGGGGCCGCAGAGACCCAGTACTTC
CSVVKEGAAETQYF
>-|few|TRBJ1-4|TRBV5-8
TGTGCCAGCAGCTTTCAGGGAGAAAAACTGTTTTTT
CASSFQGEKLFF
>-|few|TRBJ2-7|TRBV7-8
TGTGCCAGCAGCTTAGTGTCAGGGACTTCCTACGAGCAGTACTTC
CASSLVSGTSYEQYF
>-|-|TRBJ1-2|TRBV4-2
TGTGCCAGCAGCCAAGGAGGGAACTATGGCTACACCTTC
CASSQGGNYGYTF
>-|-|TRBJ2-4|TRBV29-1
TGCAGCTCCTGGGACAAGGGCATTCAGTACTTC
CSSWDKGIQYF
>-|once|TRBJ1-2|TRBV18
TGTGCCAGCTCACCAGGCAGGGGCGGTGATGGCTACACCTTC
CASSPGRGGDGYTF
>TRBD1|once|TRBJ1-6|TRBV7-2
TGTGCCAGCAGCGCCCGACAGGGGGCGCATAATTCACCCCTCCACTTT
CASSARQGAHNSPLHF
>-|-|TRBJ2-5|TRBV5-1
TGCGCCAGCAGCTCCCGGGGACGCGGGTTAGGGGGAGAGACCCAGTACTTC
CASSSRGRGLGGETQYF
>-|-|TRBJ1-5|TRBV30
TGTGCCTGGAGTGCGGACAGTGATTTTCTATCGCCCCAGCATTTT
CAWSADSDFLSPQHF
>-|few|TRBJ2-5|TRBV7-2
TGTGCCAGCAGCTTTGGTATCCGGGAGACCCAGTACTTC
CASSFGIRETQYF
>TRBD1|-|TRBJ2-7|TRBV6-6
TGTGCCAGCAGTTACGATGGACAGGGATACGAGCAGTACTTC
CASSYDGQGYEQYF
>-|-|TRBJ2-5|TRBV5-6
TGTGCCAGCCGCTTCGAGCGGAATAGAGAGACCCAGTACTTC
CASRFERNRETQYF
>TRBD1|-|TRBJ1-4|TRBV4-2
TGTGCCAGCAGCCAAGGACCCGGGACAGGGGATGAAAAACTGTTTTTT
CASSQGPGTGDEKLFF
>-|-|TRBJ1-1|TRBV5-5
TGTGCCAGCAGCTTGAGAACGACGGGGTGGGACACTGAAGCTTTCTTT
CASSLRTTGWDTEAFF
>-|-|TRBJ1-6|TRBV30
TGTGCCTTGACAGTTGGGAGGCATAATTCACCCCTCCACTTT
CALTVGRHNSPLHF
>-|-|TRBJ2-1|TRBV6-5
TGTGCCAGCAGTCCTGGAGGGGTAGGAGGGCAGTTCTTC
CASSPGGVGGQFF
>TRBD1|-|TRBJ1-1|TRBV11-2
TGTGCCAGCAGACAGGGGGGGAACACTGAAGCTTTCTTT
CASRQGGNTEAFF
>-|-|TRBJ1-1|TRBV12-3/TRBV12-4
TGTGCCAGCAGCCGATTACAGGGCTTCGAAGCTTTCTTT
CASSRLQGFEAFF
>-|few|TRBJ1-1|TRBV7-9
TGTGCCAGCAGCTTAATCCCCAGTTTGAACACTGAAGCTTTCTTT
CASSLIPSLNTEAFF
>-|-|TRBJ2-1|TRBV9
TGTGCCAGCAGCTGGGGCTATGGAGAGCAGTTCTTC
CASSWGYGEQFF
>-|-|TRBJ1-6|TRBV6-1
TGTGCCAGCAGTGAAGTATCGGGCGGGTCACCCCTCCACTTT
CASSEVSGGSPLHF
>TRBD2|-|TRBJ2-3|TRBV13
TGTGCCAGCAGCCCCCCTCAAGCGGGGGGTAGGAATACGCAGTATTTT
CASSPPQAGGRNTQYF
>-|once|TRBJ1-5|TRBV7-2
TGTGCCAGCAGCCCATCGGGTCGTAATCAGCCCCAGCATTTT
CASSPSGRNQPQHF
>TRBD1|-|TRBJ2-7|TRBV7-2
TGTGCCAGCAGCTCCGCGGCAGGGGGTGGCTACGAGCAGTACTTC
CASSSAAGGGYEQYF
>-|once|TRBJ1-1|TRBV6-5
TGTGCCAGCAACCTAGACCTGAACACTGAAGCTTTCTTT
CASNLDLNTEAFF
>TRBD1|-|TRBJ1-5|TRBV19
TGTGCCAGTAGTGCCCGACAGGGTCGGGGCAATCAGCCCCAGCATTTT
CASSARQGRGNQPQHF
>TRBD1|-|TRBJ2-3|TRBV7-6
TGTGCCAGCAGCTCGACGATTGCAGGGGGTACAGATACGCAGTATTTT
CASSSTIAGGTDTQYF
>-|-|TRBJ1-5|TRBV19
TGTGCCAGTAGTTCCACAGGCTATCAGCCCCAGCATTTT
CASSSTGYQPQHF
>-|-|TRBJ1-5|TRBV21-1
TGTGCCAGGGACAGGGGGCTTTTAGGAAAGCCCCAGCATTTT
CARDRGLLGKPQHF
>-|-|TRBJ1-2|TRBV6-1
TGTGCCAGCAGTGAACGAGGGTTTGGTGGCTACACCTTC
CASSERGFGGYTF
>-|-|TRBJ2-2|TRBV28
TGTGCAACTGGAGGGCCCGGGGAGCTGTTTTTT
CATGGPGELFF
>TRBD1|-|TRBJ1-4|TRBV30
TGTGCCTGGAGCCGGGACAGGGATGAAAAACTGTTTTTT
CAWSRDRDEKLFF
>-|-|TRBJ2-7|TRBV30
TGTGCCTGGAGCCTCGGTCTTCAGGGCTACGAGCAGTACTTC
CAWSLGLQGYEQYF
>TRBD1|-|TRBJ2-7|TRBV28
TGTGCCAGCTCGTCCACAGGGGGTGAGACTTTCTACGAGCAGTACTTC
CASSSTGGETFYEQYF
>-|-|TRBJ2-3|TRBV5-4
TGTGCCAGCAGCTCCCCCTTTGGCCCCTCCGCAGATACGCAGTATTTT
CASSSPFGPSADTQYF
>-|few|TRBJ1-2|TRBV5-5
TGTGCCAGCAGCCCGGACAGCGGAGGCTATGGCTACACCTTC
CASSPDSGGYGYTF
>TRBD2|-|TRBJ2-1|TRBV3-1/TRBV3-2
TGTGCCAGCAGCCGCGGGGGCTCCTACAATGAGCAGTTCTTC
CASSRGGSYNEQFF
>TRBD1|-|TRBJ1-3|TRBV2
TGTGCCAGTAGTAAACAGGGGGCTTTTGGAAACACCATATATTTT
CASSKQGAFGNTIYF
>-|-|TRBJ2-1|TRBV15
TGTGCCACCAGCAGAGATAGGACAAATTACAATGAGCAGTTCTTC
CATSRDRTNYNEQFF
>-|-|TRBJ1-3|TRBV9
TGTGCCAGCAGCGTACTTGCTGGAAACACCATATATTTT
CASSVLAGNTIYF
>-|-|TRBJ2-7|TRBV28
TGTGCCAGCACTCCTGGGCGCTACGAGCAGTACTTC
CASTPGRYEQYF
>-|-|TRBJ1-2|TRBV7-9
TGTGCCAGCAGCGGGTCCGACACGATGGCAGTCTATGGCTACACCTTC
CASSGSDTMAVYGYTF
>TRBD1|-|TRBJ2-5|TRBV12-5
TGTGCTAGTGGTTTGCCCGGCTCGGGACAGGGGTCCCAAGAGACCCAGTACTTC
CASGLPGSGQGSQETQYF
>-|-|TRBJ2-1|TRBV2
TGTGCCAGCAGTGAAGGAGGGTATCGCTCCTACAATGAGCAGTTCTTC
CASSEGGYRSYNEQFF
>-|-|TRBJ2-1|TRBV11-2
TGTGCCAGCAGCTTCAGAGGGAACCACAATGAGCAGTTCTTC
CASSFRGNHNEQFF
>-|once|TRBJ1-1|TRBV5-6
TGTGCCAGCAGCTTGGGATTGAGGGGGACTGAAGCTTTCTTT
CASSLGLRGTEAFF
>-|-|TRBJ2-3|TRBV7-2
TGTGCCAGCAGCTTAGGCGGGGGCCGAGCGACAGATACGCAGTATTTT
CASSLGGGRATDTQYF
>-|few|TRBJ1-1|TRBV19
TGTGCCAGTACCTGGAACAGGGCGAACACTGAAGCTTTCTTT
CASTWNRANTEAFF
>-|-|TRBJ2-1|TRBV10-2
TGCGCCAGCAGTGGGCCGGGGAGCTCCTACAATGAGCAGTTCTTC
CASSGPGSSYNEQFF
>TRBD1|-|TRBJ1-5|TRBV6-2/TRBV6-3
TGTGCCAGCAGTTACTCGTCCCGGGACAGGGTAGGAAATCAGCCCCAGCATTTT
CASSYSSRDRVGNQPQHF
>-|once|TRBJ2-5|TRBV6-2/TRBV6-3
TGTGCCAGCAGTTATCCAATGGAGACCCAGTACTTC
CASSYPMETQYF